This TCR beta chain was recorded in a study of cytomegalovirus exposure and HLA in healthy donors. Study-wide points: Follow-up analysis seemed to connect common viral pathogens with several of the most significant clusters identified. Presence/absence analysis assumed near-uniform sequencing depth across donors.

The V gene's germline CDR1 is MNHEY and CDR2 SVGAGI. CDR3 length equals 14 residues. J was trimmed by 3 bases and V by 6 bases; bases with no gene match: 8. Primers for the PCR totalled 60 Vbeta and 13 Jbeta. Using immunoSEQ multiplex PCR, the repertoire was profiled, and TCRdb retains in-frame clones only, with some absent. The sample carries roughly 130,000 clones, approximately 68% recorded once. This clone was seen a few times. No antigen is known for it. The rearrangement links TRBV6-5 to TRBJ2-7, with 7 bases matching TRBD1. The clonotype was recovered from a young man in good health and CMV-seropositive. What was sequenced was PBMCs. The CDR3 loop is CASSHLTGDYEQYF. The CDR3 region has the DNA TGTGCCAGCAGCCACCTAACAGGGGACTACGAGCAGTACTTC.